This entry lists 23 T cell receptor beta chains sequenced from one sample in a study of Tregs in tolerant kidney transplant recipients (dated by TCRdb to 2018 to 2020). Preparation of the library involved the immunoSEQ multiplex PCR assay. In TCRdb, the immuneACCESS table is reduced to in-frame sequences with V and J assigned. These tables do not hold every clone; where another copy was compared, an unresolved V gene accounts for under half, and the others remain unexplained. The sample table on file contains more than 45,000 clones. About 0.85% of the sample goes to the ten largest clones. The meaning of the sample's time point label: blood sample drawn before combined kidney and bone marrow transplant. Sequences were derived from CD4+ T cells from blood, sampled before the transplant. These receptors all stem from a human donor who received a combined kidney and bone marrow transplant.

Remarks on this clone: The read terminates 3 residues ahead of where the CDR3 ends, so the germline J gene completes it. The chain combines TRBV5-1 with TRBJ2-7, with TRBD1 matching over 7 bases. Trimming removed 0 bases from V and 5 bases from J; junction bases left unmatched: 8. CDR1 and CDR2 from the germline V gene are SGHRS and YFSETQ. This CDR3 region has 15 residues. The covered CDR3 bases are TGCGCCAGCAGCTTGGAAGGCAGGGGGATTGACGAG. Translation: CASSLEGRGIDE. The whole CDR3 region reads CASSLEGRGIDEQYF.

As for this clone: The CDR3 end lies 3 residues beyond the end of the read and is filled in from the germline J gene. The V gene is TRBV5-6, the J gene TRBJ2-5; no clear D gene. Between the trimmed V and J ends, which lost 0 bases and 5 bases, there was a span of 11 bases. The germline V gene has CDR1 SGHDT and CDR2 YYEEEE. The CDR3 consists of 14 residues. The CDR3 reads CASSLDPGWETQYF. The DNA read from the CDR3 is TGTGCCAGCAGCTTGGACCCCGGGTGGGAGACC.

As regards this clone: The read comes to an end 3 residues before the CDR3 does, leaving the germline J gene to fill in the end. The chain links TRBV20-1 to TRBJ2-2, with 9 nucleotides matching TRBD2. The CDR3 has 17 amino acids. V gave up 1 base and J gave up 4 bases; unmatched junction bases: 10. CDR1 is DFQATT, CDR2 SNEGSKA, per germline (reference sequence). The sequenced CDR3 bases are TGCAGTGCTAGAGGGGGTAGCGGGAGTCGGGGCACCGGGGAG. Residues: CSARGGSGSRGTGE. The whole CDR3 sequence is CSARGGSGSRGTGELFF.

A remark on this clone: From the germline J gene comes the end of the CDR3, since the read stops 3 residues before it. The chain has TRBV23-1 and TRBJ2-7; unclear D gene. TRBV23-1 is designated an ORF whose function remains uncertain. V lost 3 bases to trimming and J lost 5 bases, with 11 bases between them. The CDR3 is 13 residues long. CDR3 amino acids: CASSHSGIHEQYF. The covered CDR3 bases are TGCGCCAGCAGTCACAGTGGTATCCACGAG.

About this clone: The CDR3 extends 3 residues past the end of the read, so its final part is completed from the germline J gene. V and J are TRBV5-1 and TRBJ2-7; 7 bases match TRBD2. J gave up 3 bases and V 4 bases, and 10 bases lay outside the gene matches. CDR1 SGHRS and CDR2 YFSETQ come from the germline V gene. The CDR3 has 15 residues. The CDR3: CASSALAAYSYEQYF. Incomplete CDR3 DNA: TGCGCCAGCAGCGCTCTAGCGGCTTATAGCTACGAG.

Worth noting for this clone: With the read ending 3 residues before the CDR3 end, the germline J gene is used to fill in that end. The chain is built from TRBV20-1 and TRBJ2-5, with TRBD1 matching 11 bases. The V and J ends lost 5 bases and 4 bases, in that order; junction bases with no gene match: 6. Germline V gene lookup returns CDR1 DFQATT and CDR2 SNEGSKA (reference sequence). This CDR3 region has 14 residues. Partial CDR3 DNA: TGCAGTGCTTTGGACAGGGGGCGTCTAGAGACC. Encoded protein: CSALDRGRLET. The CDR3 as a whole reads CSALDRGRLETQYF.

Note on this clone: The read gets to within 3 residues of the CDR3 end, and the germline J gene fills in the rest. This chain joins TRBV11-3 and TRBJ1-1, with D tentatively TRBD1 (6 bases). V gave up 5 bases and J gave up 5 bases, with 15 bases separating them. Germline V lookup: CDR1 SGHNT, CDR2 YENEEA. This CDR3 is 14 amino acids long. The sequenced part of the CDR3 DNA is TGTGCCAGCAGCAAGGGGGAGACGGGTACTGAA. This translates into CASSKGETGTE. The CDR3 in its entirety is CASSKGETGTEAFF.

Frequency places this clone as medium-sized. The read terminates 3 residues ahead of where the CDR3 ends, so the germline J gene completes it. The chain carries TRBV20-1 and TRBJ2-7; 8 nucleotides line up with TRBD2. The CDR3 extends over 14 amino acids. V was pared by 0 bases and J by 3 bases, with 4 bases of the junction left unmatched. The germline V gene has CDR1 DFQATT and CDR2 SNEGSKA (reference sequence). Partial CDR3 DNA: TGCAGTGCTAGAGAACTAGCGGCTATCTACGAG. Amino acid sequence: CSARELAAIYE. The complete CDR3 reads CSARELAAIYEQYF.

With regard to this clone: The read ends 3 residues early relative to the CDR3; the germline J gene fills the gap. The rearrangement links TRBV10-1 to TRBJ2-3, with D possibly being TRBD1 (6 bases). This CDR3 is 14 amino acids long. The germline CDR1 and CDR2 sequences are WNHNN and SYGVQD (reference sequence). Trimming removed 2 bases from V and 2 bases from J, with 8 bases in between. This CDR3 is CASSENRATDTQYF. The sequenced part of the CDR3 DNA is TGCGCCAGCAGTGAGAACAGGGCCACAGATACG.

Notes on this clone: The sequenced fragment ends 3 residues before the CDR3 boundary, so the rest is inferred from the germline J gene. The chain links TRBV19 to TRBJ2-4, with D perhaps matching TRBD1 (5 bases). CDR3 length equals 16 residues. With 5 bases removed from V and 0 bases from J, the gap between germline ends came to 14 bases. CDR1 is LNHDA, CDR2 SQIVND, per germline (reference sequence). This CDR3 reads CASSANGHLAKNIQYF. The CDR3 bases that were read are TGTGCCAGTAGTGCTAATGGACACTTAGCCAAAAACATT. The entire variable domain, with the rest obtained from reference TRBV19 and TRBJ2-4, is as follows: DGGITQSPKYLFRKEGQNVTLSCEQNLNHDAMYWYRQDPGQGLRLIYYSQIVNDFQKGDIAEGYSVSREKKESFPLTVTSAQKNPTAFYLCASSANGHLAKNIQYFGAGTRLSVL.

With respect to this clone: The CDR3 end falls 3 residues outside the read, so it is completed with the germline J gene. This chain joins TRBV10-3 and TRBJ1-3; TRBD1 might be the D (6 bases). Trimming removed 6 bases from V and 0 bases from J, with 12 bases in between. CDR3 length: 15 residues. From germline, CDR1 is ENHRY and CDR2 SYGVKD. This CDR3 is CAIRDGQSSGNTIYF. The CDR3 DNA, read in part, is TGTGCCATCAGGGATGGACAGAGCTCTGGAAACACC.

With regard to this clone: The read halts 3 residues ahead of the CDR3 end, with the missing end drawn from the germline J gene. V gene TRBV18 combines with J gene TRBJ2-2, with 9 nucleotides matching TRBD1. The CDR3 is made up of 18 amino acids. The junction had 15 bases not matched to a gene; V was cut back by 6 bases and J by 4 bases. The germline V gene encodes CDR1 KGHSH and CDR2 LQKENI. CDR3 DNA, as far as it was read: TGTGCCAGCTCGTACCGGGACAGGGCCCCCTCGAGCACCGGGGAG. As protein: CASSYRDRAPSSTGE. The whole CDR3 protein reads CASSYRDRAPSSTGELFF. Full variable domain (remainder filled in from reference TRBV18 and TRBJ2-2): NAGVMQNPRHLVRRRGQEARLRCSPMKGHSHVYWYRQLPEEGLKFMVYLQKENIIDESGMPKERFSAEFPKEGPSILRIQQVVRGDSAAYFCASSYRDRAPSSTGELFFGEGSRLTVL.

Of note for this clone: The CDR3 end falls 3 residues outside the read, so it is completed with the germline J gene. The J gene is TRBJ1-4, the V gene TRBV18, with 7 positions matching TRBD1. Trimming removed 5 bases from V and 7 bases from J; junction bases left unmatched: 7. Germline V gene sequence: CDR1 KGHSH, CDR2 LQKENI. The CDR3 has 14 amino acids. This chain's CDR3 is CASSSDRVAEKLFF. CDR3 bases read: TGTGCCAGCTCATCCGACAGGGTGGCTGAAAAA.

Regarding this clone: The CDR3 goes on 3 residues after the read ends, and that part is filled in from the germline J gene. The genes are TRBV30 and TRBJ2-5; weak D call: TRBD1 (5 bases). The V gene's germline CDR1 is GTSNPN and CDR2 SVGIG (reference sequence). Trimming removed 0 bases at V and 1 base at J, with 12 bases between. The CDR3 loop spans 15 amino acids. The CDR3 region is CAWSVRGSSQETQYF. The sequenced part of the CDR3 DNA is TGTGCCTGGAGTGTAAGGGGAAGTAGCCAAGAGACC.

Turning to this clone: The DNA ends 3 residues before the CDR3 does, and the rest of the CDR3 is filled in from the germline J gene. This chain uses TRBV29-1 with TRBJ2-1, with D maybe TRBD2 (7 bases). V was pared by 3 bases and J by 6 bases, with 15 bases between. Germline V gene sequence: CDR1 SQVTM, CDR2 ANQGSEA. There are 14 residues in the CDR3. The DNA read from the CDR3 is TGCAGCGTTGAGCAGGGGAGGGCCGGCAATGAG. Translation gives CSVEQGRAGNE. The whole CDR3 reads CSVEQGRAGNEQFF.

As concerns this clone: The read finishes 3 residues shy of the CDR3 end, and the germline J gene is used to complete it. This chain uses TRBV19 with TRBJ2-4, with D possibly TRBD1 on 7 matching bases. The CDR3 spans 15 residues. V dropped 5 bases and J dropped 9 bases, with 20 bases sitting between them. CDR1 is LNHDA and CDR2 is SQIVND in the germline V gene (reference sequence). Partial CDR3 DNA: TGTGCCAGTAGTCCGACGGGGAGACAGGGAGGCATT. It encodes CASSPTGRQGGI. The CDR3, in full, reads CASSPTGRQGGIQYF.

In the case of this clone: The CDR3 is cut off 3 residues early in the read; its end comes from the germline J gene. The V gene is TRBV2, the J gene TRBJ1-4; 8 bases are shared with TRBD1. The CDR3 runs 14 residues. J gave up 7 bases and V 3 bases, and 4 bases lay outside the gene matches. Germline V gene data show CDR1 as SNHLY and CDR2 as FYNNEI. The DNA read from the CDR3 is TGTGCCAGCAGTGATCGCAGGGGGCTTGAAAAA. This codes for CASSDRRGLEK. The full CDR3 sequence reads CASSDRRGLEKLFF.

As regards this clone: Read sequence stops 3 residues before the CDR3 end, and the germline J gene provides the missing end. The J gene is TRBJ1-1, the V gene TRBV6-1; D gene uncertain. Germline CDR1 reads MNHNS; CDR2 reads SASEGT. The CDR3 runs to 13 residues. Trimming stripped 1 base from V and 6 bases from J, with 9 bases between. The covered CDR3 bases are TGTGCCAGCAGTGAAGAAGGCGGTTCTGAA. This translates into CASSEEGGSE. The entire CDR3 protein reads CASSEEGGSEAFF.

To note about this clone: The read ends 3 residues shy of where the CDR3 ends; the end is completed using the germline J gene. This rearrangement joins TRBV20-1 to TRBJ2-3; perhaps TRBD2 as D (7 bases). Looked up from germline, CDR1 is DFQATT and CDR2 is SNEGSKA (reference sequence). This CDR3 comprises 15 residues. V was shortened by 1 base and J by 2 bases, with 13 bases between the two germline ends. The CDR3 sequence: CSARGGRGNTDTQYF. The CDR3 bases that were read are TGCAGTGCTAGAGGGGGGCGGGGGAACACAGATACG.

Partial CDR3 DNA: TGTGCCAGTACCATCGGAAACACC. As protein: CASTIGNT. The whole CDR3 reads CASTIGNTIYF. The genes are TRBV19 and TRBJ1-3; no firm D call. The sequence runs out 3 residues before the end of the CDR3; the remainder is reconstructed from the germline J gene. The CDR3 runs to 11 residues. Germline assignment: CDR1 LNHDA and CDR2 SQIVND (reference sequence). The V gene lost 7 bases and the J gene lost 4 bases, with 5 bases spanning the gap.

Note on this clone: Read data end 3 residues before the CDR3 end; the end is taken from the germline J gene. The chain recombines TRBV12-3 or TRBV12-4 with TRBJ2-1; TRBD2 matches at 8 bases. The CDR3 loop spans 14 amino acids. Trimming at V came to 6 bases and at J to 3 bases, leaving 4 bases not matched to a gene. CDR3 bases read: TGTGCCAGCAGCTCAAGCGGGGGCTACAATGAG. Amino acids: CASSSSGGYNE. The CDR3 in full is CASSSSGGYNEQFF.

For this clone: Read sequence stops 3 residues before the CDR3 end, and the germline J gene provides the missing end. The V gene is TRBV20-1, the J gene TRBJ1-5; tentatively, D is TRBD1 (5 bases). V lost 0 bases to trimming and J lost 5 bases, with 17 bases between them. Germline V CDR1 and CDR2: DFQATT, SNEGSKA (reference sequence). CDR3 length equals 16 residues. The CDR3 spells CSARDPQGGWDQPQHF. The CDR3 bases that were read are TGCAGTGCTAGAGATCCCCAGGGAGGTTGGGATCAGCCC.

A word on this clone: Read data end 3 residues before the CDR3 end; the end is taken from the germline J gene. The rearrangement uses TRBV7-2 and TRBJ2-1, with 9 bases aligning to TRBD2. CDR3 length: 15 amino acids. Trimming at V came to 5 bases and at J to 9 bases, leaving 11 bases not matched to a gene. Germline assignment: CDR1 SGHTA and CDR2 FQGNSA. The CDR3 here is CASSPRRAGGSEQFF. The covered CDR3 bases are TGTGCCAGCAGCCCGAGGCGTGCGGGAGGGAGTGAG.